The table lists the clone carrying this T cell receptor beta chain with many counts. Its target is not known. Germline lookup yields CDR1 MGHDK and CDR2 SYGVNS. The CDR3 spans 16 residues. The J segment lost 3 bases and the V segment lost 3 bases, leaving 6 bases of the junction unmatched. Stable hyperthyroidism referred to disease that showed no ophthalmopathy within 18 months of follow-up. In this cohort, patients with other autoimmune diseases, uncontrolled infections, pregnancy or lactation were excluded. This entry is derived from a study of Graves' ophthalmopathy and Graves' hyperthyroidism. Study-level background: Peripheral blood (taken before any treatment) was collected at initial diagnosis.

The TCR beta CDR3 regions underwent amplification from RNA transcripts. The library came from an HTBI-primed first-round RT-PCR and a second-round multiplex PCR. TCRdb re-analysed the multiplex PCR reads in MiXCR, keeping a single row per CDR3 protein. Seen here are about 620,000 distinct CDR3 sequences, 20% to 25% observed once, and the top ten hold around 6.9%. Overall study results and limits: Using 13 signatures, a model distinguished ophthalmopathy from stable hyperthyroidism, reaching around 88% sensitivity and approximately 82% specificity.

The source is a woman between 18 and 30 years old with stable Graves' hyperthyroidism. Some clones in this sample may be carry-over from other donors' samples. The chain combines TRBV25-1 with TRBJ1-1, with 11 bases aligning to TRBD1. Material for sequencing was peripheral blood. Written as DNA, the CDR3 is TGTGCCAGCAGTGATCTGGGACAGGGGGAGTACACTGAAGCTTTCTTT. Translated: CASSDLGQGEYTEAFF. The complete variable domain, with remaining parts taken from reference TRBV25-1 and TRBJ1-1, reads EADIYQTPRYLVIGTGKKITLECSQTMGHDKMYWYQQDPGMELHLIHYSYGVNSTEKGDLSSESTVSRIRTEHFPLTLESARPSHTSQYLCASSDLGQGEYTEAFFGQGTRLTVV.